These 21 T cell receptor beta chains were sequenced from one sample in a study of response to subunit inactivated influenza vaccine. TCRdb re-derived calls from the RT-PCR reads in MiXCR, one entry per CDR3 protein. Here the sample spans more than 450,000 distinct CDR3 sequences, approximately 12% being singletons. The input for sequencing was PBMCs from blood, taken on the day of vaccination. These receptors were collected from a man in his forties or fifties who received an inactivated influenza vaccine.

The chain employs TRBV5-6 and TRBJ2-7, with D uncertain. Germline V lookup: CDR1 SGHDT, CDR2 YYEEEE. V shed 9 bases and J shed 6 bases, with 19 bases lying between them. This CDR3 region has 13 residues. CDR3 coding DNA: TGTGCCATCGGCCCCGGGCTCCTGAGCGAGCAGTACTTC. Residues: CAIGPGLLSEQYF.

This clonotype has ten or more counts. V usage is TRBV12-3 or TRBV12-4 and J usage is TRBJ2-7, with unresolved D. The CDR3 is made up of 10 amino acids. Trimming removed 7 bases at V and 4 bases at J, with 5 bases between. The CDR3 sequence: CASMGYEQYF. The CDR3 DNA reads TGTGCCAGCATGGGGTACGAGCAGTACTTC.

The rearrangement joins TRBV7-9 to TRBJ2-4; 7 nucleotides match TRBD1. This CDR3 comprises 15 residues. J was trimmed by 3 bases and V by 2 bases; bases with no gene match: 4. Germline CDR1 and CDR2: SEHNR and FQNEAQ (reference sequence). For the CDR3, the DNA is TGTGCCAGCAGCTTATCCCGGGACAGCAAAAACATTCAGTACTTC. Translation: CASSLSRDSKNIQYF.

Only a few counts were recorded for this clonotype. V is TRBV6-4 and J is TRBJ1-1; D may be TRBD1 (6 bases). The germline gives CDR1 MRHNA, CDR2 SNTAGT. V lost 6 bases, J lost 6 bases, and 17 bases lay in between. This CDR3 is built from 14 residues. The CDR3 DNA is TGTGCCAGCAGAAAGAACCTGGGGGCGGCTGAAGCTTTCTTT. Protein sequence: CASRKNLGAAEAFF.

In its sample, this clonotype was seen many times. The chain links TRBV29-1 to TRBJ2-3; D is possibly TRBD1 (6 bases). This CDR3 has 12 amino acids. With 6 bases removed from V and 4 bases from J, the gap between germline ends came to 11 bases. The germline V gene encodes CDR1 SQVTM and CDR2 ANQGSEA. For the CDR3, the DNA is TGCAGCGTCGGCGGACAGTCAGATACGCAGTATTTT. Its translation is CSVGGQSDTQYF.

This clonotype was detected only a few times. The V call is TRBV5-6, the J call TRBJ2-7, with 10 bases fitting TRBD2. V was clipped by 3 bases and J by 4 bases; unmatched bases: 7. Per the germline V gene, CDR1 is SGHDT and CDR2 is YYEEEE. The CDR3 runs 15 residues. The DNA for the CDR3 is TGTGCCAGCAGCTACTACACTAGCGGGGTATACGAGCAGTACTTC. This translates into CASSYYTSGVYEQYF. Full variable domain (outside the CDR3, taken from reference TRBV5-6 and TRBJ2-7): DAGVTQSPTHLIKTRGQQVTLRCSPKSGHDTVSWYQQALGQGPQFIFQYYEEEERQRGNFPDRFSGHQFPNYSSELNVNALLLGDSALYLCASSYYTSGVYEQYFGPGTRLTVT.

This clonotype has at least ten counts. The DNA of the CDR3 is TGTGCCAGCAGCCCCCGGGGAAGTGGGACTGAAGCTTTCTTT. This codes for CASSPRGSGTEAFF. V gene TRBV7-3 combines with J gene TRBJ1-1; no firm D call. This CDR3 contains 14 residues. V was cut by 5 bases and J by 5 bases, with 15 bases left in between. The germline V gene has CDR1 SGHTA and CDR2 FQGTGA.

The table lists this clonotype with a few counts. The chain joins TRBV6-1 to TRBJ2-7; TRBD1 is a possible D gene (5 bases). Germline CDR1 and CDR2: MNHNS and SASEGT. The CDR3 extends over 14 amino acids. The V end lost 5 bases, the J end lost 0 bases, and 11 bases lay between the germline ends. The CDR3 DNA follows: TGTGCCAGCAGTAAGGGGCACTCCTCCTACGAGCAGTACTTC. Translation: CASSKGHSSYEQYF.

The chain has TRBV29-1 and TRBJ1-1, with 7 positions matching TRBD1. This CDR3 spans 15 amino acids. V trimming: 3 bases; J trimming: 0 bases; junction bases outside the gene matches: 7. Germline lookup yields CDR1 SQVTM and CDR2 ANQGSEA. This CDR3 is CSVEMWTGLNTEAFF. The CDR3 nucleotides are TGCAGCGTTGAGATGTGGACAGGTTTGAACACTGAAGCTTTCTTT.

In its sample, this clonotype was seen many times. This chain connects TRBV12-3 or TRBV12-4 to TRBJ2-3; D remains unclear. The CDR3 is made up of 14 amino acids. V lost 0 bases and J lost 6, with 10 bases in between. The DNA for the CDR3 is TGTGCCAGCAGTTTAGCCGTCTCTAGGGATACGCAGTATTTT. Translation gives CASSLAVSRDTQYF.

Note on this clonotype: This may come from a read error, since a much larger clone is one base off. The chain has TRBV4-1 and TRBJ2-1, with D unclear. The CDR3 sequence is 14 residues long. Per germline, CDR1 MGHRA and CDR2 YSYEKL. This CDR3 reads CAGSQSENRNEQFF. DNA of the CDR3: TGCGCCGGCAGCCAAAGCGAGAACCGCAATGAGCAGTTCTTC.

There are many counts of this clonotype. The rearrangement links TRBV29-1 to TRBJ1-1; D is uncertain. The V gene lost 5 bases and the J gene lost 1 base, with 8 bases spanning the gap. The CDR3 totals 12 residues. Germline CDR1 SQVTM, CDR2 ANQGSEA. The DNA of the CDR3 is TGCAGCGTTAAACTTCAGAACACTGAAGCTTTCTTT. Protein sequence: CSVKLQNTEAFF.

This chain connects TRBV6-5 to TRBJ2-2; D is perhaps TRBD1 (5 bases). Germline V CDR1 and CDR2: MNHEY, SVGAGI. The CDR3 has 19 residues. Trimming removed 0 bases at V and 3 bases at J, with 20 bases between. This chain's CDR3 is CASSYSRGSRFGHTGELFF. The CDR3 nucleotides are TGTGCCAGCAGTTACTCTAGGGGCAGTAGATTCGGACACACCGGGGAGCTGTTTTTT.

This clonotype has just a few counts. V is TRBV4-3 and J is TRBJ2-2; D perhaps matches TRBD1 (7 bases). The length of the CDR3 is 13 residues. The ends were cut back, 6 bases at V and 7 bases at J, with 12 bases in the middle. CDR1 is LGHNA, CDR2 YSLEER, per germline. The CDR3 bases are TGCGCCAGCAGGCGACAGGGACTCGGGGAGCTGTTTTTT. Encoded protein: CASRRQGLGELFF.

The chain links TRBV4-3 to TRBJ2-3, with D hard to call. The CDR3 is made up of 15 amino acids. The V gene's germline CDR1 is LGHNA and CDR2 YSLEER. The V and J ends lost 0 bases and 3 bases respectively, with 10 bases between them. CDR3: CASSQDTQRTDTQYF. CDR3 sequence (DNA): TGCGCCAGCAGCCAAGATACACAGAGAACAGATACGCAGTATTTT.

This chain joins TRBV11-3 and TRBJ1-1; unclear D gene. The germline CDR1 and CDR2 sequences are SGHNT and YENEEA. Deletions cut 0 bases from V and 10 bases from J, with 12 bases between. The CDR3 consists of 13 residues. The CDR3 DNA follows: TGTGCCAGCAGCTTAGATTCCGATGGTGTAGCTTTCTTT. It translates to CASSLDSDGVAFF. Supplemented by reference TRBV11-3 and TRBJ1-1, the full variable domain reads EAGVVQSPRYKIIEKKQPVAFWCNPISGHNTLYWYLQNLGQGPELLIRYENEEAVDDSQLPKDRFSAERLKGVDSTLKIQPAELGDSAVYLCASSLDSDGVAFFGQGTRLTVV.

This clonotype was seen more than once but under ten times. This chain connects TRBV7-2 to TRBJ2-7, with D perhaps matching TRBD2 (5 bases). The length of the CDR3 is 15 residues. CDR1 and CDR2 from the germline V gene are SGHTA and FQGNSA. Trimming stripped 2 bases from V and 6 bases from J, with 17 bases between. The CDR3: CASSLWALASGEQYF. The CDR3 DNA is TGTGCCAGCAGCTTATGGGCCCTAGCTTCAGGCGAGCAGTACTTC. The entire variable domain, with the rest obtained from reference TRBV7-2 and TRBJ2-7, is as follows: GAGVSQSPSNKVTEKGKDVELRCDPISGHTALYWYRQSLGQGLEFLIYFQGNSAPDKSGLPSDRFSAERTGGSVSTLTIQRTQQEDSAVYLCASSLWALASGEQYFGPGTRLTVT.

The rearrangement links TRBV3-1 to TRBJ1-3; D perhaps matches TRBD1 (5 bases). V lost 0 bases to trimming and J lost 6 bases, with 15 bases between them. CDR3 size: 16 residues. Germline CDR1 reads LGHDT; CDR2 reads YNNKEL (reference sequence). CDR3 sequence (DNA): TGTGCCAGCAGCCAAGATTACTTGAGAGGGGAAAACACCATATATTTT. Translation: CASSQDYLRGENTIYF.

This clonotype was seen only a few times. The chain employs TRBV20-1 and TRBJ2-5; D uncertain. This CDR3 spans 13 amino acids. Germline-derived CDR1 and CDR2 are DFQATT and SNEGSKA (reference sequence). V lost 1 base and J 7 bases, leaving 13 bases between the germline ends. The DNA of the CDR3 is TGCAGTGCTAGAGCGGCGCAGGCAAGGACCCAGTACTTC. Translation gives CSARAAQARTQYF.

This clonotype was seen a few times. Written as DNA, the CDR3 is TGCAGTAACATGAACTACAATGAGCAGTTCTTC. This sequence encodes CSNMNYNEQFF. The V call is TRBV20-1, the J call TRBJ2-1; no definite D call. Trimming cost V 8 bases and J 3 bases, with 8 bases left between them. The CDR3 has 11 amino acids. Germline CDR1 and CDR2: DFQATT and SNEGSKA (reference sequence).

This clonotype occurred a few times. V gene TRBV18 combines with J gene TRBJ2-6, with TRBD1 matching 9 bases. The CDR3 covers 17 residues. J was trimmed by 1 base and V by 3 bases; bases with no gene match: 4. Looked up from germline, CDR1 is KGHSH and CDR2 is LQKENI. The CDR3 coding sequence is TGTGCCAGCTCACCCTCCGGGACAGGGTCTGGGGCCAACGTCCTGACTTTC. It translates to CASSPSGTGSGANVLTF.